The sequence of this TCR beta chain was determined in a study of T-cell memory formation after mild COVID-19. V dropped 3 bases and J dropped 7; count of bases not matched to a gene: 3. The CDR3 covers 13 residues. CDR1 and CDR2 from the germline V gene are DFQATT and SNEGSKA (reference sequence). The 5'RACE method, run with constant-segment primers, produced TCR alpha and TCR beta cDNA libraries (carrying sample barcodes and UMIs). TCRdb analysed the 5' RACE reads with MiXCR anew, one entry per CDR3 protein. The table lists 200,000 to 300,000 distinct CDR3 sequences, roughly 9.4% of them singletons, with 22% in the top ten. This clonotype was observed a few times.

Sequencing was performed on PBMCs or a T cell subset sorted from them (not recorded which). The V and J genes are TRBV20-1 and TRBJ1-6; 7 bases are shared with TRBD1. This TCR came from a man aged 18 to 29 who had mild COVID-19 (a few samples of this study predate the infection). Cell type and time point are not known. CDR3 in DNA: TGCAGTGCTAGGGGACAGTTAAATTCACCCCTCCACTTT. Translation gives CSARGQLNSPLHF.